One T cell receptor (beta chain) is described in this entry. This receptor's antigen is unknown. No much larger clone is present one base from it, and per-base qualities are unavailable. These data originate in a study of Ad26.COV2.S vaccination and SARS-CoV-2 variants (dated by TCRdb to the early 2020s). Background for the entire study: Vaccine-arm donors were drawn from COV1001, a multicentre, randomized, double-blind, placebo-controlled phase I-IIa trial of Ad26.COV2.S in healthy adults. Dosing of Ad26.COV2.S was intramuscular, at either 5x10^10 or 1x10^11 viral particles, delivered as one shot or as two shots spaced 56 days apart. TCRbeta repertoire sequencing was used to assess the specificity and breadth of SARS-CoV-2-reactive T cell receptors after Ad26.COV2.S vaccination. The TCR-sequenced set comprised approximately 32 samples: around 20 Ad26.COV2.S vaccine recipients, 5 placebo recipients and 8 SARS-CoV-2 convalescent individuals. Participants in the trial were split at random into five groups of five each, receiving low-dose or high-dose Ad26.COV2.S once or twice, or else placebo on both occasions. Investigators did not know the trial group allocation while performing experiments and assessing outcomes.

Points the paper makes about the study in general: Ad26.COV2.S recipients had higher spike-specific TCR breadth than placebo recipients (P = 0.0014). After vaccination, substantial breadth of spike-specific CD8+ and CD4+ T cell responses was reported. It was noted by the authors that total T cell responses may have been underestimated by the TCR breadth and depth analyses. Comparing responses between vaccine doses or regimens was not something the study was powered to do. Non-spike TCR breadth was comparable between vaccine and placebo recipients, consistent with the vaccine containing only spike.

The label giving this sample's treatment or condition can be read as: 15 to 20 received Ad26.COV2.S at low or high dose, single or two shots; roughly 5 received placebo; per-sample allocation not given. For vaccine and placebo recipients, the sequenced repertoires came from samples collected on day 63 after the first injection. In Cohort 1b, more than 20 adults aged 18-55 years were enrolled at a single site in Boston, USA, between 29 July and 7 August 2020. As a vaccine, Ad26.COV2.S was a replication-incompetent adenovirus type 26 vector that expressed a prefusion-stabilized SARS-CoV-2 spike protein derived from the original Wuhan strain. The CDR3 covers 15 residues, taking in both the cysteine and the phenylalanine. The sequence is cut down to CDR3 DNA, 45 bases in frame from base 1. The junction shows trimming of 7 bases on V and 3 bases on J, and the gene matches do not reach 9 bases of it. For CDR1 and CDR2, the germline V gene lists WSHSY and SAAADI.

The immunoSEQ Assay was the method used to sequence TCRbeta CDR3 regions. After extraction, genomic DNA underwent amplification by bias-controlled multiplex PCR, followed by high-throughput sequencing. Regarding the original processing steps: Collapsing and filtering of sequences were performed to quantify the absolute abundance of each unique TCRbeta CDR3 region. T cell fraction was estimated by normalization of TCRbeta template counts to usable DNA, with usable DNA being measured through amplification of reference genes present in all nucleated cells. Repertoire TCRs were annotated as SARS-CoV-2-specific by exact matching of V gene, CDR3 amino acid sequence and J gene to a known reactive TCR set. The reference SARS-CoV-2 TCR set was derived from MIRA and filtered for enrichment in COVID-19-positive ImmuneCODE repertoires, a step that removed public or cross-reactive TCRs. Based on the MIRA antigens, annotated TCRs were further analysed at the level of specific ORF or position within ORF. Breadth was defined as annotated unique rearrangements over total unique productive rearrangements; depth was the summed frequency of those rearrangements. Two-sided Wilcoxon rank-sum tests were used to compare TCR breadth between groups. TCRdb retrieved this table from immuneACCESS and kept in-frame rearrangements only. Not all clones are present; in checked studies, unresolved V genes account for under half, and no reason is known for the remainder. The V and J calls and clone size were taken over from that table, and D and trimming were inferred from the DNA. Counted in this sample were some 370,000 clones; about 80% of them appeared once. Just under 7.5% of the sample is in the top ten clones.

The sequence is built from TRBV10-2 and TRBJ2-7; 10 bases in the middle match TRBD1. Material: peripheral blood, obtained in a trial of Ad26.COV2.S vaccine versus placebo. The source of this sequence is a person between 18 and 65 years old who received the Ad26.COV2.S COVID-19 vaccine or a placebo. The CDR3 here reads CASIEIGQGDYEQYF. The bases are TGCGCCAGCATAGAAATCGGACAGGGGGACTACGAGCAGTACTTC.